This is a list of T cell receptor beta chains from one sample in a study of T cells in Graves' hyperthyroidism and ophthalmopathy. TCRdb called the multiplex PCR reads again in MiXCR, with one record for every CDR3 protein. The sample gives 450,000 to 600,000 distinct CDR3 sequences, 15% to 20% of which show up once; 47% is in the top ten. The material sequenced was blood. The receptors derive from a man aged 35 to 55 with Graves' ophthalmopathy. CDR3s include the opening cysteine and the closing phenylalanine or tryptophan. Each record gives: D gene, J gene, clone size, V gene, CDR3 DNA, CDR3 protein. A D gene is named only where the DNA matches it firmly. Not all rows give a size; the values are once, few, many and, for expanded clones, a class.

- | TRBJ1-3 | - | TRBV2 | TGTGCCAGCAGTGAATGGGGGCCTCGGGGTCTTTCTGGAAACACCATATATTTT | CASSEWGPRGLSGNTIYF
- | TRBJ1-2 | many | TRBV18 | TGTGCCAGCTCACCAACGGTCGGGGTACACTATGGCTACACCTTC | CASSPTVGVHYGYTF
- | TRBJ1-1 | many | TRBV2 | TGTGCCAGCAGTTTCAGGGTGAACACTGAAGCTTTCTTT | CASSFRVNTEAFF
TRBD2 | TRBJ2-1 | many | TRBV28 | TGTGCCAGCAGCACTAGCGTAGCCTACAATGAGCAGTTCTTC | CASSTSVAYNEQFF
TRBD1 | TRBJ1-5 | - | TRBV20-1 | TGCAGTGCTAGTGGGACAGTTGATCAGCCCCAGCATTTT | CSASGTVDQPQHF
- | TRBJ1-6 | many | TRBV3-1 | TGTGCCAGCAGCCCTACGGGGTGGAGGCTACCCCTCCACTTT | CASSPTGWRLPLHF
- | TRBJ1-1 | - | TRBV5-1 | TGCGCCAGCAGCAGGGGGGACAAGACTGAAGCTTTCTTT | CASSRGDKTEAFF
- | TRBJ2-1 | - | TRBV12-3/TRBV12-4 | TGTGCCGGCACCCTTGGTTCCTACAATGAGCAGTTCTTC | CAGTLGSYNEQFF
TRBD1 | TRBJ2-7 | many | TRBV6-2/TRBV6-3 | TGTGCCAGCAATACCGGGACAGGCGAGCAGTACTTC | CASNTGTGEQYF
TRBD2 | TRBJ2-3 | - | TRBV19 | TGTGCCAGTAGTCCCTTTAGCGGGGGGCTCACAGATACGCAGTATTTT | CASSPFSGGLTDTQYF
- | TRBJ1-2 | - | TRBV12-3/TRBV12-4 | TGTGCCAGCAGTCCCACCCTCTATGGCTACACCTTC | CASSPTLYGYTF
- | TRBJ2-2 | few | TRBV12-3/TRBV12-4 | TGTGCCAGCAGTTTACGGGGACAAGCGAACACCGGGGAGCTGTTTTTT | CASSLRGQANTGELFF
- | TRBJ2-1 | - | TRBV29-1 | TGCAGCGTTGAAAATGGAGGTGAGCAGTTCTTC | CSVENGGEQFF
- | TRBJ2-3 | many | TRBV28 | TGTGCCAGTCTCGAGACTGGGAGCACAGATACGCAGTATTTT | CASLETGSTDTQYF
TRBD2 | TRBJ2-1 | few | TRBV6-1 | TGTGCCAGCAGTGGTCCCTTTAGCGGGAGGAATGAGCAGTTCTTC | CASSGPFSGRNEQFF
- | TRBJ1-2 | many | TRBV20-1 | TGCAGTGCTAGTTTCTCCAGGGAGGTCTACGCGAGCTACACCTTC | CSASFSREVYASYTF
- | TRBJ2-7 | - | TRBV5-1 | TGCGCCAGCAGCAATACAGGGAACGAGCAGTACTTC | CASSNTGNEQYF
- | TRBJ1-5 | - | TRBV20-1 | TGCAGTGCTAGAGTCGTGGGTCAGCCCCAGCATTTT | CSARVVGQPQHF
- | TRBJ2-1 | - | TRBV7-3 | TGTGCCAGCAGCCCCTCCGACAAAACAGGCTACAATGAGCAGTTCTTC | CASSPSDKTGYNEQFF
TRBD1 | TRBJ1-5 | few | TRBV15 | TGTGCCACCAGCAGCGCGGGACAGGGGTTTTATCAGCCCCAGCATTTT | CATSSAGQGFYQPQHF
TRBD2 | TRBJ2-7 | - | TRBV7-9 | TGTGCCAGCAGCCCGGGACTAGCGGGAGCAACCTACAATGAGCAGTACTTC | CASSPGLAGATYNEQYF
TRBD1 | TRBJ2-2 | once | TRBV19 | TGTGCCAGTAGTATTGGGGACAGCTTGGGCACCGGGGAGCTGTTTTTT | CASSIGDSLGTGELFF
TRBD2 | TRBJ2-2 | many | TRBV3-1 | TGTGCCAGCAGCCAGCGGACTAGAGGGACCGGGGAGCTGTTTTTT | CASSQRTRGTGELFF
TRBD1 | TRBJ2-3 | - | TRBV20-1 | TGCAGTGCGGGGGCAGGGGGTACAGATACGCAGTATTTT | CSAGAGGTDTQYF
TRBD2 | TRBJ2-3 | few | TRBV24-1 | TGTGCCACCAGTGATTTTAGGGGTAGCGGGAGTCTCAGCACAGATACGCAGTATTTT | CATSDFRGSGSLSTDTQYF
- | TRBJ2-5 | few | TRBV20-1 | TGCAGTGCCCCTGGGGGTCACAAGGAGACCCAGTACTTC | CSAPGGHKETQYF
- | TRBJ2-3 | - | TRBV4-3 | TGCGCCAGCAGCCAAGAGAACCGGGGGGCCGATACGCAGTATTTT | CASSQENRGADTQYF
TRBD2 | TRBJ2-1 | many | TRBV3-1 | TGTGCCAGCAGCCCGACTCGGGGGGACTACAATGAGCAGTTCTTC | CASSPTRGDYNEQFF
TRBD1 | TRBJ1-6 | few | TRBV27 | TGTGCCAGCAGCACCGGGACAGGGGGTGTTTCACCCCTCCACTTT | CASSTGTGGVSPLHF
- | TRBJ2-3 | many | TRBV7-2 | TGTGCCAGCAGCTTAGTTTCGGGACTCCCCACAGATACGCAGTATTTT | CASSLVSGLPTDTQYF
- | TRBJ2-5 | many | TRBV7-3 | TGTGCCAGCAGCCGTAGTAGCCAAGAGACCCAGTACTTC | CASSRSSQETQYF
TRBD1 | TRBJ1-6 | many | TRBV27 | TGTGCCAGCAGTTTGGGGACAGGTCCTAATTCACCCCTCCACTTT | CASSLGTGPNSPLHF
- | TRBJ1-2 | few | TRBV6-5 | TGTGCCAGCAGTTACTCTAGGACAGATCCTAACTATGGCTACACCTTC | CASSYSRTDPNYGYTF
- | TRBJ2-2 | few | TRBV7-3 | TGTGCCAGCAGTCGTCAGGGACGATCCGGGGAGCTGTTTTTT | CASSRQGRSGELFF
- | TRBJ2-7 | few | TRBV5-1 | TGCGCCAGCAGCTTTCGACTGGGATCCTACGAGCAGTACTTC | CASSFRLGSYEQYF
- | TRBJ2-2 | many | TRBV7-2 | TGTGCCAGCAGCGCACATCTACCCGCGAACACCGGGGAGCTGTTTTTT | CASSAHLPANTGELFF
TRBD1 | TRBJ1-2 | few | TRBV18 | TGTGCCAGCTCACCTCGGACAGGGGGCGGGTATGGCTACACCTTC | CASSPRTGGGYGYTF
- | TRBJ2-7 | few | TRBV5-1 | TGCGCCAGCAGCTTGGGGGCGGGAACTTTCAACGAGCAGTACTTC | CASSLGAGTFNEQYF
- | TRBJ1-2 | - | TRBV7-2 | TGTGCCAGCAGCCAAGGGCGGCAGGGTGTTAGTGGCTACACCTTC | CASSQGRQGVSGYTF
- | TRBJ2-7 | few | TRBV6-1 | TGTGCCAGCAGTCAAACCTTGGGGGAGCAGTACTTC | CASSQTLGEQYF
- | TRBJ1-5 | many | TRBV6-2/TRBV6-3 | TGTGCCAGCAGTGGGCCTCAGCCCCAGCATTTT | CASSGPQPQHF
- | TRBJ2-3 | - | TRBV6-1 | TGTGCCAGCAGACCACCAGGGAGGAGCACAGATACGCAGTATTTT | CASRPPGRSTDTQYF
- | TRBJ2-5 | many | TRBV2 | TGTGCCAGCTTCCGCCCAGGGGAGAGGCAAGAGACCCAGTACTTC | CASFRPGERQETQYF
- | TRBJ2-3 | few | TRBV6-1 | TGTGCCAGCAGTGAAAGCTTCTGGGAGCGCACAGATACGCAGTATTTT | CASSESFWERTDTQYF